Here is one TCR beta chain with its context. Its antigen is still unknown. Assay: immunoSEQ multiplex PCR; the TCRdb copy retains only in-frame clones and omits some. This table holds about 360,000 clones, 86% found once. This sample was taken from a study of cytomegalovirus exposure and HLA in healthy donors. CDR1 and CDR2 from the germline V gene are MDHEN and SYDVKM. Trimming took off 3 bases at V and 2 bases at J, with 7 bases between the two ends. The CDR3 is 13 residues long. Study-wide results and limits: Cytomegalovirus status was reportedly diagnosed by the classifier with high specificity and sensitivity. Researchers counted about 150 TCR beta chains as cytomegalovirus-associated.

The sequencing sample was made of PBMCs. The V and J genes are TRBV28 and TRBJ1-2; no firm D call. This clonotype was obtained from a woman aged 18-35 years in good health and CMV-seronegative. Written as DNA, the CDR3 is TGTGCCAGCAGTTTTTCCAGGAACTATGGCTACACCTTC. Protein sequence: CASSFSRNYGYTF.